The 10 T cell receptor beta chains reported below all come from one sample, sequenced in a study of T cell responses to AZD1222 COVID-19 vaccine. The repertoire was sequenced with immunoSEQ multiplex PCR; TCRdb's copy has only in-frame clones and lacks some. The data hold 150,000 to 200,000 clones, with 94% observed a single time. Sequences were derived from peripheral blood, sampled 28 days after the second AZD1222 dose. The receptors shown here come from an adult who received the AZD1222 COVID-19 vaccine.

The chain carries TRBV28 and TRBJ1-5; the D is unclear. The CDR3 extends over 14 amino acids. V shed 3 bases and J shed 5 bases, with 11 bases lying between them. The V gene's germline CDR1 is MDHEN and CDR2 SYDVKM. CDR3: CASSFPGRDQPQHF. CDR3 nucleotides: TGTGCCAGCAGTTTCCCCGGGAGGGATCAGCCCCAGCATTTT.

This chain connects TRBV29-1 to TRBJ2-7; weak D call: TRBD1 (6 bases). Per the germline V gene, CDR1 is SQVTM and CDR2 is ANQGSEA. V was pared by 0 bases and J by 2 bases, with 11 bases between. This CDR3 contains 14 residues. Here the CDR3 DNA reads TGCAGCGTTGAAGAGTGGGGGCCGACCTACGAGCAGTACTTC. Protein: CSVEEWGPTYEQYF.

CDR3: CASSPSFYASNQETQYF. The CDR3 coding sequence is TGCGCCAGCAGCCCGTCATTTTACGCGTCGAACCAAGAGACCCAGTACTTC. The chain recombines TRBV5-1 with TRBJ2-5; the D is unclear. Looked up from germline, CDR1 is SGHRS and CDR2 is YFSETQ. The CDR3 totals 17 residues. V was pared by 4 bases and J by 0 bases, with 19 bases between.

This chain uses TRBV9 with TRBJ2-3; D gene unclear. The CDR3 is 14 residues long. The V gene's germline CDR1 is SGDLS and CDR2 YYNGEE. The V gene lost 4 bases and the J gene lost 2 bases, with 11 bases spanning the gap. CDR3 amino acids: CASSPLLFTDTQYF. The CDR3 nucleotides are TGTGCCAGCAGCCCCTTGTTGTTCACAGATACGCAGTATTTT.

V is TRBV6-5 and J is TRBJ2-1, with 10 positions matching TRBD2. This CDR3 contains 16 residues. Germline CDR1 MNHEY, CDR2 SVGAGI. Germline trimming cut 2 bases from V and 10 bases from J; bases unmatched to any gene: 11. Here the CDR3 reads CASSYGLAGVGNEQFF. CDR3 coding DNA: TGTGCCAGCAGTTACGGTCTAGCGGGAGTTGGGAACGAGCAGTTCTTC.

The V and J genes are TRBV28 and TRBJ1-1; 11 bases align to TRBD1. Trimming cost V 4 bases and J 0 bases; bases outside gene matches: 4. Germline V gene sequence: CDR1 MDHEN, CDR2 SYDVKM. The CDR3 contains 16 residues. Written as DNA, the CDR3 is TGTGCCAGCAGTTACAGGACAGGGGGCTTGAACACTGAAGCTTTCTTT. Amino acids: CASSYRTGGLNTEAFF.

The chain joins TRBV4-2 to TRBJ1-5, with 10 bases aligning to TRBD1. J was trimmed by 5 bases and V by 4 bases; bases with no gene match: 5. Germline values: CDR1 LGHNA, CDR2 YNFKEQ. The CDR3 loop spans 15 amino acids. CDR3 sequence: CASSPRQGADQPQHF. The CDR3 nucleotides are TGTGCCAGCAGCCCTCGACAGGGGGCGGATCAGCCCCAGCATTTT.

The CDR3 bases are TGTGCCAGCAGCCAAGAAACGGGACTCACTGAAGCTTTCTTT. Its translation is CASSQETGLTEAFF. This sequence joins TRBV3-1 (or the pseudogene TRBV3-2) and TRBJ1-1, with D possibly matching TRBD1 (5 bases). The V end lost 0 bases, the J end lost 4 bases, and 9 bases lay between the germline ends. CDR1 is LGHDT, CDR2 YNNKEL, per germline (reference sequence). CDR3 length: 14 residues.

This rearrangement joins TRBV6-5 to TRBJ1-4; the D gene is possibly TRBD1 (5 bases). Germline CDR1 reads MNHEY; CDR2 reads SVGAGI. This CDR3 has 13 amino acids. Trimming cost V 4 bases and J 6 bases, with 9 bases left between them. This chain's CDR3 is CASSWGQDEKLFF. The CDR3 region has the DNA TGTGCCAGCAGTTGGGGCCAGGATGAAAAACTGTTTTTT.

The rearrangement uses TRBV11-2 and TRBJ1-1, with D perhaps TRBD1 (5 bases). Germline V CDR1 and CDR2: SGHAT, FQNNGV. CDR3 size: 12 residues. V lost 6 bases to trimming and J lost 7 bases, with 12 bases between them. CDR3 amino acids: CASSRNGHEAFF. DNA for the CDR3: TGTGCCAGCAGTCGCAACGGACATGAAGCTTTCTTT.